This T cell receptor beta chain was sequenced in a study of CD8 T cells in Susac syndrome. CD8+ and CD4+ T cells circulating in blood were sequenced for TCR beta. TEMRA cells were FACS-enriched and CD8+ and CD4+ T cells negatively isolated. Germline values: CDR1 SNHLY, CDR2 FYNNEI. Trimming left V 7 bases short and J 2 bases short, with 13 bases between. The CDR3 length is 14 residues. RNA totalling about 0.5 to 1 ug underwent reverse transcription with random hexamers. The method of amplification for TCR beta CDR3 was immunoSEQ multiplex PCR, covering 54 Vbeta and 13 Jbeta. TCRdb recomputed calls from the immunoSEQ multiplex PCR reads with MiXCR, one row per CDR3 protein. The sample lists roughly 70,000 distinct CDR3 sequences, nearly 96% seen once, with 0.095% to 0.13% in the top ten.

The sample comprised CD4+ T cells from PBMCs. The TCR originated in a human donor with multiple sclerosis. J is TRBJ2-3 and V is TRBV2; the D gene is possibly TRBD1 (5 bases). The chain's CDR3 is CASILDRTTDTQYF. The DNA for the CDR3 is TGTGCCAGCATTCTTGACAGAACCACAGATACGCAGTATTTT.